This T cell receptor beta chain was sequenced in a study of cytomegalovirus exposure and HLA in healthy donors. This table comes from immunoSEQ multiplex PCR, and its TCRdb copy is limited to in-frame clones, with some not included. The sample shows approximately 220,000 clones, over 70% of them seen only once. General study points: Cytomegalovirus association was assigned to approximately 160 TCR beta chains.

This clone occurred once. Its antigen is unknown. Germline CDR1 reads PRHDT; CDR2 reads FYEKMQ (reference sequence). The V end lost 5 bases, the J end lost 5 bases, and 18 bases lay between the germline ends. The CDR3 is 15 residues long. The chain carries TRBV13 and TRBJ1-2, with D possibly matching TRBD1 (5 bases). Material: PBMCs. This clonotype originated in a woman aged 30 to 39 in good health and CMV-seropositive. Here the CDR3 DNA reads TGTGCCAGCAGCCAGGAGGGGCTTATCTTGTATGGCTACACCTTC. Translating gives CASSQEGLILYGYTF.